A single sample is the source of the 8 T cell receptor beta chains below, sequenced in a study of T cells in Graves' hyperthyroidism and ophthalmopathy. It was RNA transcripts that yielded the amplified TCR beta CDR3 regions. First-round RT-PCR targeting the TCR CDR3 was performed with the HTBI primer set. Using its own MiXCR run on the multiplex PCR reads, TCRdb lists one record per CDR3 protein. Seen here are around 300,000 distinct CDR3 sequences, around 22% observed once, and the top ten hold approximately 60%. Sequenced sample: blood. The receptors shown here come from a young man with Graves' ophthalmopathy.

This chain links TRBV7-2 with TRBJ1-2, with D tentatively TRBD1 (6 bases). Trimming left V 1 base short and J 4 bases short, with 19 bases between. The CDR3 sequence is 17 residues long. The germline V gene encodes CDR1 SGHTA and CDR2 FQGNSA. CDR3 sequence: CASSLVGAGVRGYGYTF. In DNA form, the CDR3 reads TGTGCCAGCAGCTTAGTTGGGGCAGGGGTGAGGGGCTATGGCTACACCTTC.

This clonotype was seen many times. V and J are TRBV30 and TRBJ2-7, with D unresolved. The CDR3 spans 11 residues. The germline V and J ends were trimmed by 2 bases and 2 bases, with 4 bases remaining between them. Germline values: CDR1 GTSNPN, CDR2 SVGIG (reference sequence). This chain's CDR3 is CAWSSAYEQYF. CDR3 coding DNA: TGTGCCTGGAGTTCAGCCTACGAGCAGTACTTC.

The chain uses TRBV15 and TRBJ2-7; a weak D match, TRBD1 (6 bases). The CDR3 runs 16 residues. Deletions cut 0 bases from V and 6 bases from J, with 18 bases between. Germline V gene data show CDR1 as LNHNV and CDR2 as YYDKDF (reference sequence). The CDR3 DNA is TGTGCCACCAGCAGAGATACAGGGTGGGGTGGTGGCGAGCAGTACTTC. It encodes CATSRDTGWGGGEQYF.

This chain uses TRBV11-3 with TRBJ2-7; TRBD1 agrees at 7 bases. This CDR3 region has 15 residues. Germline assignment: CDR1 SGHNT and CDR2 YENEEA. V lost 5 bases to trimming and J lost 6 bases; unmatched junction nucleotides: 13. CDR3 DNA sequence: TGTGCCAGCAGCCCTAGACAGGGACGGCCTCCCGAGCAGTACTTC. This gives the protein CASSPRQGRPPEQYF.

V is TRBV6-1 and J is TRBJ2-5; weak D call: TRBD2 (5 bases). Trimming removed 7 bases at V and 5 bases at J, with 20 bases between. Germline CDR1 MNHNS, CDR2 SASEGT. CDR3 length: 15 amino acids. CDR3 in amino acids: CASKTTAASGETQYF. As DNA, the CDR3 is TGTGCCAGCAAAACAACAGCGGCTAGTGGGGAGACCCAGTACTTC.

V usage is TRBV29-1 and J usage is TRBJ2-1; D ambiguous. The CDR3 runs to 13 residues. Between the trimmed V and J ends, which lost 7 bases and 3 bases, there was a span of 13 bases. The germline gives CDR1 SQVTM, CDR2 ANQGSEA. The CDR3 loop reads CSGVVQGYNEQFF. The CDR3 nucleotides read TGCAGCGGGGTGGTTCAAGGCTACAATGAGCAGTTCTTC.

The chain recombines TRBV27 with TRBJ2-7, with TRBD1 matching 7 bases. This CDR3 is 16 amino acids long. Germline CDR1 reads MNHEY; CDR2 reads SMNVEV (reference sequence). Trimming at V came to 5 bases and at J to 3 bases, leaving 13 bases not matched to a gene. CDR3 loop: CASSHTSTGKRYEQYF. The CDR3 coding sequence is TGTGCCAGCAGTCACACCTCGACAGGGAAGCGCTACGAGCAGTACTTC.

V gene TRBV2 combines with J gene TRBJ1-4; 9 bases align to TRBD1. With V trimmed by 5 bases and J by 7 bases, 8 bases remained unmatched. Per germline, CDR1 SNHLY and CDR2 FYNNEI. The CDR3 is 15 amino acids. The CDR3 here is CASSNDRGSGEKLFF. DNA for the CDR3: TGTGCCAGCAGTAATGACAGGGGGAGTGGTGAAAAACTGTTTTTT. Together with reference TRBV2 and TRBJ1-4, the CDR3 gives the full variable domain: EPEVTQTPSHQVTQMGQEVILRCVPISNHLYFYWYRQILGQKVEFLVSFYNNEISEKSEIFDDQFSVERPDGSNFTLKIRSTKLEDSAMYFCASSNDRGSGEKLFFGSGTQLSVL.